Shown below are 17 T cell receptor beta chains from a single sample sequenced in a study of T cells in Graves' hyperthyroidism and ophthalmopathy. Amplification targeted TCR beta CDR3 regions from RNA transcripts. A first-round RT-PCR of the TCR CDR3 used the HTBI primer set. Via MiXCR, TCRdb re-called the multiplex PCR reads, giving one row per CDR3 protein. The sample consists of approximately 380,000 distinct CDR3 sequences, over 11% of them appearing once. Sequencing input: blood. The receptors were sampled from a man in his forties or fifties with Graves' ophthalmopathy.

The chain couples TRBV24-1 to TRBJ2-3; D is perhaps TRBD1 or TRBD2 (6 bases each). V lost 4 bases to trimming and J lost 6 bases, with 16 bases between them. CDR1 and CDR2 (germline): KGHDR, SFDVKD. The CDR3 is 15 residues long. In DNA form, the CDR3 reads TGTGCCACCAGTGACCCCGCGGGACAAACTGATACGCAGTATTTT. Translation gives CATSDPAGQTDTQYF.

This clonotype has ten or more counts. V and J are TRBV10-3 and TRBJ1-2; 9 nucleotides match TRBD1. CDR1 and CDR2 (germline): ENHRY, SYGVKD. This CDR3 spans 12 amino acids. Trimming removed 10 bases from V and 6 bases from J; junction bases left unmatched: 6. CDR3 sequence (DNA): TGTGCCACCCGGGACAGGGATGATGGCTACACCTTC. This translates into CATRDRDDGYTF.

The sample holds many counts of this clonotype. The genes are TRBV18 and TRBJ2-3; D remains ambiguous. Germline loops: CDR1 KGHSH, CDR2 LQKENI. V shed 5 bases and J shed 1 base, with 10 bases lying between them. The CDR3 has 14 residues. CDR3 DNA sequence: TGTGCCAGCTCAAATCAGGAAGGCACAGATACGCAGTATTTT. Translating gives CASSNQEGTDTQYF. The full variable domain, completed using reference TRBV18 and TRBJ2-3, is NAGVMQNPRHLVRRRGQEARLRCSPMKGHSHVYWYRQLPEEGLKFMVYLQKENIIDESGMPKERFSAEFPKEGPSILRIQQVVRGDSAAYFCASSNQEGTDTQYFGPGTRLTVL.

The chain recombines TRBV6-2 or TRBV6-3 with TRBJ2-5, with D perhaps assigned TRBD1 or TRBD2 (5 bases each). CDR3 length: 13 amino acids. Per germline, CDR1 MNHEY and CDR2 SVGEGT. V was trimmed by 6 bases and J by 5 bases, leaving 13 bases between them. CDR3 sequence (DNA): TGTGCCAGCAGCTTCGGGGCTCGGGAGACCCAGTACTTC. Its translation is CASSFGARETQYF.

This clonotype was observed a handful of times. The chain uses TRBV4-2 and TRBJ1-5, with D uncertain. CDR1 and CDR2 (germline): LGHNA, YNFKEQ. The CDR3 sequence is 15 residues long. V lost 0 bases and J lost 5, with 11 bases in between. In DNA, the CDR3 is TGTGCCAGCAGCCAAGATAGGGCCAAGGATCAGCCCCAGCATTTT. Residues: CASSQDRAKDQPQHF.

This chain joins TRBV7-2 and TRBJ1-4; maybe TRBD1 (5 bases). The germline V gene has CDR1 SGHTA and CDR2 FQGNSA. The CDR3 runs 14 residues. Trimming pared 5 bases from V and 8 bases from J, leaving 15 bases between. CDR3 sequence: CASSPRGGEEKLFF. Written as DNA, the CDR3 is TGTGCCAGCAGCCCGCGGGGGGGAGAGGAAAAACTGTTTTTT.

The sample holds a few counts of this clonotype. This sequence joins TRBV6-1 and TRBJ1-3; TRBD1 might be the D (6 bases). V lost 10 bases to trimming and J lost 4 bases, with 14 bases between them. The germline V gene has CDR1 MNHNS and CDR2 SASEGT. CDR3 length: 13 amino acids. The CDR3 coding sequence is TGTGCCACCTCCCCGGACAGAGGAAACACCATATATTTT. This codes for CATSPDRGNTIYF.

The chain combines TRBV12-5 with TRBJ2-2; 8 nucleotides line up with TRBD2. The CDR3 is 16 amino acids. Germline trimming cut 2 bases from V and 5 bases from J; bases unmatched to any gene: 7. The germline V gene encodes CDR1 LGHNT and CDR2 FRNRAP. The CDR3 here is CASGLLLAGYTGELFF. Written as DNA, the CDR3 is TGTGCTAGTGGTTTGCTATTAGCGGGATATACCGGGGAGCTGTTTTTT.

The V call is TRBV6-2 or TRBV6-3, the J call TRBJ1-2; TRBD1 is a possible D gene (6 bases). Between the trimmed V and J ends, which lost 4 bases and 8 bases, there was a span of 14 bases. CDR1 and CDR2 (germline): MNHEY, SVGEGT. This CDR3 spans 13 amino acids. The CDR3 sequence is CASSWAGAWGYTF. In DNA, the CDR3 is TGTGCCAGCAGTTGGGCAGGGGCTTGGGGCTACACCTTC.

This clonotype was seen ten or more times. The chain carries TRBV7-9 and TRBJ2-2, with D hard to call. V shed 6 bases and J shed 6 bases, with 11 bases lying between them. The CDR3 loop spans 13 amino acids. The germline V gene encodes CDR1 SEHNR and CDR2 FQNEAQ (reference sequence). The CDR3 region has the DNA TGTGCCAGCAGTTATAGGGATGCCGGGGAGCTGTTTTTT. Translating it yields CASSYRDAGELFF.

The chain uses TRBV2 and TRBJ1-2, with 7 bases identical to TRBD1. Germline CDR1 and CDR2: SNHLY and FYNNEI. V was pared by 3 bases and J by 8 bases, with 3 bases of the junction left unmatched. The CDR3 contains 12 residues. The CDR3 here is CASSERDRGYTF. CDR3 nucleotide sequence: TGTGCCAGCAGTGAGAGGGACAGAGGCTACACCTTC.

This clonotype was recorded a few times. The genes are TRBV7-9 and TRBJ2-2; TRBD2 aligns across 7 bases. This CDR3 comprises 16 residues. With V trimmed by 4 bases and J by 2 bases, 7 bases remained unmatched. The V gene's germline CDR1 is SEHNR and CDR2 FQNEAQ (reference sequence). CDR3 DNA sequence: TGTGCCAGCAGCTCCCGTTCGGGACTAAACACCGGGGAGCTGTTTTTT. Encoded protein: CASSSRSGLNTGELFF.

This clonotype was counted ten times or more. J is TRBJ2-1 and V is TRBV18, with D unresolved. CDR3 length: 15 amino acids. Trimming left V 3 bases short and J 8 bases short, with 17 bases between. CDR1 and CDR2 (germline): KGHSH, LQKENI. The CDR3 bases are TGTGCCAGCTCACCGAAAATCCGACCAGAGGATGAGCAGTTCTTC. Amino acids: CASSPKIRPEDEQFF.

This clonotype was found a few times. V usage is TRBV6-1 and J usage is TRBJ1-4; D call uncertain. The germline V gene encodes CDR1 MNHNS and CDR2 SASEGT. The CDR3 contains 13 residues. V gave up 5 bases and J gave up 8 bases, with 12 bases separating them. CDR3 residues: CASSQTTREKLFF. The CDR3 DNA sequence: TGTGCCAGCAGTCAGACGACCCGGGAAAAACTGTTTTTT.

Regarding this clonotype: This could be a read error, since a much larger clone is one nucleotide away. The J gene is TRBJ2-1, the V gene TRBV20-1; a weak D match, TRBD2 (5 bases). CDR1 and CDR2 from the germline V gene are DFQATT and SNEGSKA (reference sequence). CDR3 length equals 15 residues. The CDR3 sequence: CCAPRTLNSYNEQFF. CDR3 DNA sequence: TGCTGTGCTCCCAGGACTCTAAACTCCTACAATGAGCAGTTCTTC.

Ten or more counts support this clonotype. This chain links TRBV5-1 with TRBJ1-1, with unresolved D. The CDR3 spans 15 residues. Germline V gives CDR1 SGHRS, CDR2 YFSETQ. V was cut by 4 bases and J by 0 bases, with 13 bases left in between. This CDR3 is CASSADMGVNTEAFF. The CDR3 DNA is TGCGCCAGCAGCGCAGACATGGGAGTGAACACTGAAGCTTTCTTT. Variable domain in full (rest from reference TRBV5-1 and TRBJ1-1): KAGVTQTPRYLIKTRGQQVTLSCSPISGHRSVSWYQQTPGQGLQFLFEYFSETQRNKGNFPGRFSGRQFSNSRSEMNVSTLELGDSALYLCASSADMGVNTEAFFGQGTRLTVV.

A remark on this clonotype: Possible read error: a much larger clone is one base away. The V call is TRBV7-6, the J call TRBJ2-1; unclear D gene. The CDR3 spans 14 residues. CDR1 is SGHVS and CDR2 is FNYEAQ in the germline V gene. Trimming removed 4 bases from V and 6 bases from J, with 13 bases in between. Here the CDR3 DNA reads TGTGCCAGCAGCTCCGGACGTGAGGCCAATGAGCAGTTCTTC. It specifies CASSSGREANEQFF.